Sequencing of this TCR beta chain was carried out in a study of T cells in Graves' hyperthyroidism and ophthalmopathy. Notes on the study in general: Ophthalmopathy was model-predicted a median roughly 6.5 months pre-onset.

The sample holds many counts of this clonotype. The target antigen is unknown. TCR beta CDR3 sequences were amplified from RNA transcripts. HTBI primers drove first-round RT-PCR of the TCR CDR3. TCRdb passed the multiplex PCR reads through MiXCR, listing each CDR3 protein once. This sample has approximately 610,000 distinct CDR3 sequences, with 16% found just once. The trim removed 6 bases at V and 6 bases at J, leaving 14 bases unmatched. The CDR3 has 17 residues. Germline assignment: CDR1 MDHEN and CDR2 SYDVKM. Uncontrolled infection, other autoimmune disease, pregnancy or lactation led to exclusion. Fresh 10 ml peripheral blood yielded PBMCs.

The chain combines TRBV28 with TRBJ2-1; 10 bases agree with TRBD2. The TCR originated in a woman aged 18-29 years with Graves' hyperthyroidism. Sample: blood. The CDR3 DNA is TGTGCCAGCAGCCGCCTGGGACTAGCGAAGTTAGTCAATGAGCAGTTCTTC. This encodes CASSRLGLAKLVNEQFF.